The rows below give T cell receptor beta chains drawn from one sample of a study of T cell repertoires in ileal Crohn's disease. Clones were read by immunoSEQ multiplex PCR, and TCRdb kept only the in-frame ones, dropping some. The data hold more than 11,000 clones, with approximately 80% observed a single time. Material: ileal tissue. The source is an adult with Crohn's disease. Each CDR3 is given with its conserved first and last residue. The D gene is left open where the match is weak. Clone size appears in some rows only: once, few, many, or a class for an expanded clone.

few	TRBV7-9	TRBJ1-2	.	TGTGCCAGCAGCCCAAGTGGGGCTAACTATGGCTACACCTTC	CASSPSGANYGYTF
.	TRBV5-1	TRBJ2-5	.	TGCGCCAGCAGCTCACAGGGATCGAGGAAGACCCAGTACTTC	CASSSQGSRKTQYF
.	TRBV15	TRBJ2-4	.	TGTGCCACCAGCAGAGATGCCCGGGGACGGGGAAACATTCAGTACTTC	CATSRDARGRGNIQYF
few	TRBV2	TRBJ2-5	.	TGTGCCAGCAGTGAACGGGCAGGGAGGGAGACCCAGTACTTC	CASSERAGRETQYF
few	TRBV29-1	TRBJ1-3	.	TGCAGCGTTGTGGGCCAGAACTCTGGAAACACCATATATTTT	CSVVGQNSGNTIYF
once	TRBV12-1	TRBJ1-3	.	TGTGCCAGCAGCTTAAGAGTCTTTGACGGAAAAGAATACTCTGGAAACACCATATATTTT	CASSLRVFDGKEYSGNTIYF
.	TRBV2	TRBJ2-3	TRBD2	TGTGCCAGCAGTGTGACTAGCGGGGGAGATACGCAGTATTTT	CASSVTSGGDTQYF
.	TRBV5-1	TRBJ1-3	TRBD1	TGCGCCAGCAGCTTAGCGTTCGGGGCCCCGGGACAGGGAGGCACCATATATTTT	CASSLAFGAPGQGGTIYF
.	TRBV18	TRBJ2-1	.	TGTGCCAGCTCACCCCGACGTCAACTAGGATCCTACAATGAGCAGTTCTTC	CASSPRRQLGSYNEQFF
.	TRBV5-5	TRBJ1-6	.	TGTGCCAGCAGCTTGAACGTCGGTGGGTCACCCCTCCACTTT	CASSLNVGGSPLHF
.	TRBV21-1	TRBJ2-4	.	TGTGCCAGCAGCAAAGGGACAGGGAACATTCAGTACTTC	CASSKGTGNIQYF
.	TRBV27	TRBJ2-6	TRBD1	TGTGCCAGCAGATTAGGGACAGCGCACTCTGGGGCCAACGTCCTGACTTTC	CASRLGTAHSGANVLTF
.	TRBV5-6	TRBJ1-3	.	TGTGCCAGCAGCCCCCTGGGTACAGGGACGCTAGGAAACACCATATATTTT	CASSPLGTGTLGNTIYF
.	TRBV6-6	TRBJ1-3	.	TGTGCCAGCAGTTCCTCCCGTTTACCTGGAAACACCATATATTTT	CASSSSRLPGNTIYF
few	TRBV5-5	TRBJ2-7	TRBD2	TGTGCCAGCAGCAGCGGACTAGCGGGGCGTCAGGGAACCTACGAGCAGTACTTC	CASSSGLAGRQGTYEQYF
.	TRBV27	TRBJ2-3	.	TGTGCCAGCAGTGAAATAGCTACAGATACGCAGTATTTT	CASSEIATDTQYF
.	TRBV5-1	TRBJ1-2	TRBD1	TGCGCCAGCAGCTTGGAAGGGACAGAGGGCTTCGGCTACACCTTC	CASSLEGTEGFGYTF
.	TRBV14	TRBJ2-5	TRBD1	TGTGCCAGCAGCCAAGATCCGGGACAGCGTCAAGAGACCCAGTACTTC	CASSQDPGQRQETQYF
.	TRBV27	TRBJ1-5	.	TGTGCCAGCAGTTTAACCCCGCCCGGGACTGGGTTCCAGCCCCAGCATTTT	CASSLTPPGTGFQPQHF
once	TRBV6-1	TRBJ1-5	.	TGTGCCAGCGCTCTCGAAGGTTATAGCAATCAGCCCCAGCATTTT	CASALEGYSNQPQHF
.	TRBV5-1	TRBJ1-1	TRBD1	TGCGCCAGCAGCTCGGGACAGAGTGCTGAAGCTTTCTTT	CASSSGQSAEAFF
.	TRBV5-4	TRBJ2-7	TRBD2	TGTGCCAGCAGCTTGGAGGGAGGGACCGAGCAGTACTTC	CASSLEGGTEQYF
.	TRBV5-1	TRBJ1-1	.	TGCGCCAGCAGCTGGGGGACAAGAAACACTGAAGCTTTCTTT	CASSWGTRNTEAFF
once	TRBV28	TRBJ2-1	TRBD1	TGTGCCAGCAGTCCGCCGGGACAGGGGGACCTTGAGCAGTTCTTC	CASSPPGQGDLEQFF
.	TRBV7-7	TRBJ2-7	.	TGTGCCAGCAGCTTAGGAACAGATCCCTTCTACGAGCAGTACTTC	CASSLGTDPFYEQYF
few	TRBV6-5	TRBJ1-5	.	TGTGCCAGCAGTTACTCAATGACCAATCAGCCCCAGCATTTT	CASSYSMTNQPQHF
.	TRBV10-3	TRBJ2-7	TRBD1	TGTGCCATCAGTGAGTCGGGGGGACAGGTTAGTGACGAGCAGTACTTC	CAISESGGQVSDEQYF
.	TRBV6-9	TRBJ1-2	TRBD1	TGTGCCGGACAGGGACCCTACACCTTC	CAGQGPYTF
.	TRBV5-1	TRBJ2-2	TRBD1	TGCGCCAGCAGCTTACAGGGGGCCACCGGGGAGCTGTTTTTT	CASSLQGATGELFF
.	TRBV11-3	TRBJ1-5	.	TGTGCCACCTCGGGCAGGGGTGTCCGTCAGCCCCAGCATTTT	CATSGRGVRQPQHF
.	TRBV6-1	TRBJ1-1	.	TGTGCCAGCAGTGAATTGGGCGGGCGCGGGAACACTGAAGCTTTCTTT	CASSELGGRGNTEAFF
.	TRBV6-1	TRBJ1-3	.	TGTGCCAGCAGTGGGGGTAAAAGGACAGCATATTTT	CASSGGKRTAYF
.	TRBV2	TRBJ2-2	.	TGTGCCAGCAACGGGGTTTTGAACACCGGGGAGCTGTTTTTT	CASNGVLNTGELFF
.	TRBV30	TRBJ1-2	TRBD1	TGTGCCTGGAGTCGTCTTAACAGGGGCCATGGCTACACCTTC	CAWSRLNRGHGYTF
.	TRBV29-1	TRBJ2-7	.	TGCAGCGTTGAAGCCTGGGACAACGAGCAGTACTTC	CSVEAWDNEQYF
.	TRBV30	TRBJ1-2	.	TGTGCCTGGACACAGGGTACACACTATGGCTACACCTTC	CAWTQGTHYGYTF
.	TRBV9	TRBJ1-2	.	TGTGCCAGCAGCGTCTCAGCGGGACCGAACCTCTATGGCTACACCTTC	CASSVSAGPNLYGYTF
.	TRBV30	TRBJ2-1	.	TGTGCCTGGAGTGTACTAGGATTGGGACATGAGCAGTTCTTC	CAWSVLGLGHEQFF
.	TRBV7-7	TRBJ2-2	TRBD1	TGTGCCAGCAGTTCCGGACAGGGGGCGACCGGGGAGCTGTTTTTT	CASSSGQGATGELFF
.	TRBV6-1	TRBJ1-5	.	TGTGCCAGCAGTGAGAGAGGTAATCAGCCCCAGCATTTT	CASSERGNQPQHF
few	TRBV6-1	TRBJ1-2	TRBD1	TGTGCCAGCAGTAGACAGGGACCAAGCTATGGCTACACCTTC	CASSRQGPSYGYTF
.	TRBV30	TRBJ1-1	.	TGTGCCTGGAGTGTCGGCTTGAACACTGAAGCTTTCTTT	CAWSVGLNTEAFF
.	TRBV18	TRBJ2-1	TRBD2	TGTGCCAGCTCTCCGCCAGGGAGGGAGCCCGCTGAGCAGTTCTTC	CASSPPGREPAEQFF
.	TRBV10-1	TRBJ2-3	TRBD2	TGCGCCAGCAGTGAGTCTAGCGGGGGTCGCACAGATACGCAGTATTTT	CASSESSGGRTDTQYF
.	TRBV30	TRBJ1-5	.	TGTGCCTGGAGTGTAAGTTTTAGGGACTCCTATAGCAATCAGCCCCAGCATTTT	CAWSVSFRDSYSNQPQHF
.	TRBV5-1	TRBJ1-2	.	TGCGCCAGCAGCTTGGGAGAAGGCTACTTAAGTGGTGGCTACACCTTC	CASSLGEGYLSGGYTF